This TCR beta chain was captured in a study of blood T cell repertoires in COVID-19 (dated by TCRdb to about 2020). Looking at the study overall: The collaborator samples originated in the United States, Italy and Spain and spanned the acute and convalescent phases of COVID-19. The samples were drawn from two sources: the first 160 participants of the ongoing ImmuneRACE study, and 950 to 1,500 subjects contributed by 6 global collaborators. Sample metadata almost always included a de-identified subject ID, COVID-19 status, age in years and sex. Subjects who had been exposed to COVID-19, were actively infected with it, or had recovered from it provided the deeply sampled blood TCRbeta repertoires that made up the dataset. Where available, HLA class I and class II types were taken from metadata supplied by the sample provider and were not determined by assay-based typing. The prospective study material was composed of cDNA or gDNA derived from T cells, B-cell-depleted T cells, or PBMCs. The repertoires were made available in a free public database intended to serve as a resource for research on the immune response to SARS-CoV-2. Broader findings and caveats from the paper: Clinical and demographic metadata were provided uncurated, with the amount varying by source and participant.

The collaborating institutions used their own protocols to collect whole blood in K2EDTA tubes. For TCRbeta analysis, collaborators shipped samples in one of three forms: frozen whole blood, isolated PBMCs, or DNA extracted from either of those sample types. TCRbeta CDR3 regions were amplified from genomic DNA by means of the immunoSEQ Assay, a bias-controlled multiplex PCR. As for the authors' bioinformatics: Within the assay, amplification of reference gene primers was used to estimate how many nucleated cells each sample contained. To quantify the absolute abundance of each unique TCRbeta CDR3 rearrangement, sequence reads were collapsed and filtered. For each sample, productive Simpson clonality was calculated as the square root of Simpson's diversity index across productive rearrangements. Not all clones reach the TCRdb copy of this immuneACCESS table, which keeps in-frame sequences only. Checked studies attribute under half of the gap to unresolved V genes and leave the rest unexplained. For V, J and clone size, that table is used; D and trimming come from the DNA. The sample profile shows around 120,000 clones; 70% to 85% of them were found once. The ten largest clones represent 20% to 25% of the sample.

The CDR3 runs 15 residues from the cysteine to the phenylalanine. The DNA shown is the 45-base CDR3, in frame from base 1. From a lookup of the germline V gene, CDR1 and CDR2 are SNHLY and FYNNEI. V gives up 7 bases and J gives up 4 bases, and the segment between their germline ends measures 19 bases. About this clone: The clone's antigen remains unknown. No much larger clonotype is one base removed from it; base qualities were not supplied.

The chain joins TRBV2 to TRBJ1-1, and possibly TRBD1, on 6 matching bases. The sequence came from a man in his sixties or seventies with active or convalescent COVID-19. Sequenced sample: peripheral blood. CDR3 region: CASKLLQGSGTEAFF. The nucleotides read TGTGCCAGCAAACTTCTCCAGGGGTCGGGCACTGAAGCTTTCTTT.